This TCR beta chain was documented in a study of T cell responses to AZD1222 COVID-19 vaccine. CDR1 and CDR2 (germline): SGHVS, FNYEAQ. There are 16 residues in the CDR3. After removal of 4 bases from V and 7 bases from J, the junction contained 9 bases not matched to a gene. Comments on this clone: Its antigen remains unidentified.

Study-level findings and limits: Reportedly, nearly half the spike-specific TCRs target unmutated variant regions. Compared with day 0, the breadth and depth of the Spike-specific TCR repertoire rose significantly after two doses of AZD1222. AZD1222 recipients seropositive at baseline numbered only six. Donors were largely white British and mainly female; clonal diversity was possibly underestimated.

Assay: immunoSEQ multiplex PCR; the TCRdb copy retains only in-frame clones and omits some. The top ten hold 6.5% to 9.5% of the sample, which has around 80,000 clones, more than 85% seen once. The sample was peripheral blood, taken 28 days after the second AZD1222 dose. The source is an adult who received the AZD1222 COVID-19 vaccine. V usage is TRBV7-6 and J usage is TRBJ2-1; TRBD2 aligns across 11 bases. As DNA, the CDR3 is TGTGCCAGCAGCTCTATAGGACTAGCGGGCGAGAATGAGCAGTTCTTC. This encodes CASSSIGLAGENEQFF.